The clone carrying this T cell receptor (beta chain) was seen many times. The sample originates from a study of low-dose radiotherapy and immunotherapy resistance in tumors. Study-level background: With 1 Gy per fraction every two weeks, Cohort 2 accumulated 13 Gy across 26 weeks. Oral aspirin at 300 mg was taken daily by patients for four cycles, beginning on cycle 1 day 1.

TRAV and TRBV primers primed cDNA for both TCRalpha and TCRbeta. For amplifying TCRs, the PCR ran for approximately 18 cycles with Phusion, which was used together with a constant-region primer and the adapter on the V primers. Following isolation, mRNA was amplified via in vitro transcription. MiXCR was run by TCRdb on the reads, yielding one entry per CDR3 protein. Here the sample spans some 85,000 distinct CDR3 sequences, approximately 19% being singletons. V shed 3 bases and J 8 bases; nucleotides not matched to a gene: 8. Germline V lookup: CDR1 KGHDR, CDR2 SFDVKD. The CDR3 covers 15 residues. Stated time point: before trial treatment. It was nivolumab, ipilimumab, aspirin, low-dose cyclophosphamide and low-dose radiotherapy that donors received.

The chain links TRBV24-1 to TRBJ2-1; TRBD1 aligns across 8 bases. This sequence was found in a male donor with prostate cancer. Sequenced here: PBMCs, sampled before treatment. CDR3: CATSDPGQGWDEQFF. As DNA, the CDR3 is TGTGCCACCAGTGATCCCGGACAGGGCTGGGATGAGCAGTTCTTC.